The 5 T cell receptor beta chains presented below share a single source sample, sequenced in a study of blood T cells in healthy people across ages (dated by TCRdb to the mid-2010s). Library generation was performed with 5' RACE. A second PCR of roughly 6 to 11 cycles was run with a J-beta primer mix and a sample-barcoded 5' primer. In-frame beta chains were kept once TCRdb had trimmed the public reads at Q25 with fastp and called clones with MiXCR. Each CDR3 protein appears once, grouped with its most common genes and DNA. Present in this sample are 1,800,000 or so distinct CDR3 sequences, roughly two fifths of which were seen just once. The ten top clones hold roughly 23% of the sample. The source material was blood. The receptor set was obtained from a human donor in good health.

This clonotype appeared a few times. The rearrangement uses TRBV3-1 and TRBJ2-1, with TRBD2 matching over 12 bases. This CDR3 has 15 residues. Germline CDR1 and CDR2: LGHDT and YNNKEL (reference sequence). V was pared by 4 bases and J by 8 bases, with 6 bases of the junction left unmatched. For the CDR3, the DNA is TGTGCCAGCAGCCGGGCTAGCGGGGGGGTGGATGAGCAGTTCTTC. As protein: CASSRASGGVDEQFF.

V and J are TRBV28 and TRBJ2-1, with D unresolved. Trimming pared 4 bases from V and 1 base from J, leaving 11 bases between. Per germline, CDR1 MDHEN and CDR2 SYDVKM. The CDR3 is made up of 15 amino acids. CDR3 bases: TGTGCCAGCAGTTATGGCTTAGAGTCCTACAATGAGCAGTTCTTC. Residues: CASSYGLESYNEQFF.

V and J are TRBV7-6 and TRBJ2-3; 7 nucleotides line up with TRBD1. Trimming took 5 bases from V and 2 from J; bases not matched to a gene: 13. In germline, CDR1 is SGHVS, CDR2 FNYEAQ. The CDR3 consists of 17 residues. The CDR3 DNA reads as TGTGCCAGCAGCCGTTCGGCGACAGGGCGGAACACAGATACGCAGTATTTT. It encodes CASSRSATGRNTDTQYF.

This clonotype has just one count. Here the CDR3 DNA reads TGTGCCATCAGTGGGGACAGGGGCGGTTCACCCCTCCACTTT. Translating gives CAISGDRGGSPLHF. The chain combines TRBV10-3 with TRBJ1-6; 10 nucleotides agree with TRBD1. V dropped 4 bases and J dropped 9; count of bases not matched to a gene: 3. Germline assignment: CDR1 ENHRY and CDR2 SYGVKD. This CDR3 comprises 14 residues.

The rearrangement links TRBV29-1 to TRBJ2-5; 8 nucleotides match TRBD2. This CDR3 region has 15 residues. V shed 7 bases and J 1 base; nucleotides not matched to a gene: 11. CDR1 is SQVTM, CDR2 ANQGSEA, per germline. The CDR3 nucleotides read TGCAGCGGCGCTGGGGTGCGGGGGGTCCAAGAGACCCAGTACTTC. Residues: CSGAGVRGVQETQYF.